This T cell receptor (beta chain) is from a study of OX40 agonist ivuxolimab in advanced cancers. Study background: Patient treatment consisted of intravenous ivuxolimab administration every 2 weeks at 0.01 to 10 mg/kg. Broader study findings: Partial responders treated at 0.1-3.0 mg/kg exhibited clonal expansion among the lowest measured. With doses of 0.1 to 3.0 mg/kg, CD4+ and CD8+ blood T cells had undergone clonal expansion by week 6.

The CDR3 loop spans 12 amino acids. The V end was cut by 5 bases, the J end by 4 bases, with 8 bases between. Germline V CDR1 and CDR2: SGDLS, YYNGEE. Note on this clone: Its antigen is unknown.

Method: immunoSEQ multiplex PCR; TCRdb's copy keeps in-frame clones and lacks some. The sample holds about 130,000 clones; around 93% are singletons and the top ten take more than 0.9%. The study sampled blood at baseline, cycle 4 day 1, and cycle 7 day 1. This chain uses TRBV9 with TRBJ2-3; D possibly matches TRBD1 or TRBD2 (5 bases each). The sample was CD4+ or CD8+ T cells sorted from blood, taken in a trial of the OX40 agonist ivuxolimab. The sequence was collected from an adult with an advanced solid tumor such as melanoma, head and neck, liver or kidney cancer. The CDR3 bases are TGTGCCAGCAGAGGGACGGCAGATACGCAGTATTTT. Translated: CASRGTADTQYF.